This entry is about one T cell receptor beta chain. Its specificity is not known. Germline V CDR1 and CDR2: DFQATT, SNEGSKA (reference sequence). The CDR3 sequence is 11 residues long. With 7 bases removed from V and 4 bases from J, the gap between germline ends came to 10 bases. Using genomic DNA as the template, TCR beta VDJ and CDR3 profiling was carried out. Each CDR3 protein is one row after TCRdb ran MiXCR on the reads. This sample yields under 200,000 distinct CDR3 sequences, of which about 45% are seen a single time; 2.5% to 4% belongs to the top ten. The data are from a study of CD8+CD57+ T cells in acquired aplastic anemia. The overall study: Sorted CD4+ and CD8+ cell DNA averaged approximately 3.4 ug. Study conclusions and caveats: Shared by patients and controls, 25 to 30 CD8+ CDR3s were abundant in patients. Statistical testing detected no significant gap in CD8+ Simpson's diversity between patients and controls.

In patients chosen for sequencing, flow cytometry had shown CD8+CD57+ cell expansion. All participating patients were living with severe acquired aplastic anemia. The chain couples TRBV20-1 to TRBJ1-2; possible D gene TRBD1, 5 bases. The clonotype was recovered from a human donor with aplastic anemia. The sequenced sample was sorted CD4+, CD8+, or CD8+CD57+ T cells (not recorded which) from PBMCs. CDR3 DNA: TGCAGTGTACAGGACCTCTATGGCTACACCTTC. Translating it yields CSVQDLYGYTF.